A single sample gave rise to the 12 T cell receptor beta chains below, sequenced in a study of identical twins. Each CDR3 protein gets one entry after TCRdb re-called the 5' RACE reads with MiXCR. The data show some 330,000 distinct CDR3 sequences, 7% to 9.5% seen once. The sequencing sample was made of naive T cells sorted from blood. The receptors were sampled from a woman aged 45-59 years in good health.

The table lists this clonotype with many counts. The V gene is TRBV7-3, the J gene TRBJ2-1; weak D call: TRBD2 (6 bases). The germline V and J ends were trimmed by 2 bases and 7 bases, with 9 bases remaining between them. The CDR3 loop spans 13 amino acids. Germline V CDR1 and CDR2: SGHTA, FQGTGA. The CDR3 region has the DNA TGTGCCAGCAGCTTAGGAGGGCGGAATGAGCAGTTCTTC. Translation gives CASSLGGRNEQFF.

This clonotype was seen repeatedly, ten times or more. The V call is TRBV27, the J call TRBJ2-2; D is perhaps TRBD1 (6 bases). With 5 bases removed from V and 7 bases from J, the gap between germline ends came to 20 bases. Germline lookup yields CDR1 MNHEY and CDR2 SMNVEV (reference sequence). This CDR3 region has 16 residues. The CDR3 region is CASSPWDTIRNGELFF. The CDR3 DNA reads TGTGCCAGCAGTCCCTGGGACACCATTAGGAACGGGGAGCTGTTTTTT.

This clonotype was seen repeatedly, ten times or more. This rearrangement joins TRBV10-3 to TRBJ2-2; D possibly corresponds to TRBD1 (5 bases). The CDR3 totals 12 residues. Deletions cut 6 bases from V and 6 bases from J, with 8 bases between. Germline V CDR1 and CDR2: ENHRY, SYGVKD. As DNA, the CDR3 is TGTGCCATCAGCCTAGGGGCCGGGGAGCTGTTTTTT. Encoded protein: CAISLGAGELFF.

This chain connects TRBV6-5 to TRBJ2-3; D uncertain. Trimming stripped 2 bases from V and 2 bases from J, with 5 bases between. This CDR3 is 13 amino acids long. Germline loops: CDR1 MNHEY, CDR2 SVGAGI. CDR3 residues: CASSYADTDTQYF. The CDR3 coding sequence is TGTGCCAGCAGTTACGCGGACACAGATACGCAGTATTTT.

The rearrangement links TRBV19 to TRBJ1-2, with 9 bases fitting TRBD1. The CDR3 runs 15 residues. Germline values: CDR1 LNHDA, CDR2 SQIVND (reference sequence). The V segment lost 7 bases and the J segment 1 base; nucleotides outside the gene matches: 7. This CDR3 reads CASNPGTGYNYGYTF. The CDR3 coding sequence is TGTGCCAGTAACCCCGGGACAGGGTATAACTATGGCTACACCTTC.

This clonotype showed up just a few times. The gene calls are TRBV3-1 and TRBJ2-1, with D perhaps matching TRBD1 (6 bases). Per germline, CDR1 LGHDT and CDR2 YNNKEL (reference sequence). The CDR3 has 16 amino acids. The V and J ends lost 3 bases and 5 bases respectively, with 17 bases between them. This CDR3 is CASSHLAKKGDNEQFF. In DNA, the CDR3 is TGTGCCAGCAGCCACTTAGCTAAGAAGGGGGACAATGAGCAGTTCTTC.

Ten or more counts support this clonotype. The rearrangement links TRBV15 to TRBJ2-3; tentative D call: TRBD2 (5 bases). Germline values: CDR1 LNHNV, CDR2 YYDKDF (reference sequence). This CDR3 has 14 residues. Trimming pared 0 bases from V and 1 base from J, leaving 5 bases between. The chain's CDR3 is CATSREEGTDTQYF. The CDR3 DNA is TGTGCCACCAGCAGAGAGGAGGGCACAGATACGCAGTATTTT.

This clonotype was seen at least ten times. The genes are TRBV12-3 or TRBV12-4 and TRBJ2-1, with D unresolved. V dropped 4 bases and J dropped 10 bases, with 11 bases sitting between them. The CDR3 is 12 amino acids. The CDR3 protein is CASSSALGEQFF. In DNA form, the CDR3 reads TGTGCCAGCAGTTCGGCTCTGGGAGAGCAGTTCTTC.

This clonotype was observed many times. The chain employs TRBV5-1 and TRBJ2-1; TRBD2 is a possible D gene (7 bases). The CDR3 sequence is 12 residues long. V lost 8 bases to trimming and J lost 6 bases, with 12 bases between them. Looked up from germline, CDR1 is SGHRS and CDR2 is YFSETQ. The CDR3 sequence: CASRGGPNEQFF. CDR3 bases: TGCGCCAGTCGCGGGGGCCCCAATGAGCAGTTCTTC.

The sample holds a few counts of this clonotype. The chain combines TRBV20-1 with TRBJ2-5; 10 bases are a match to TRBD2. The germline V gene has CDR1 DFQATT and CDR2 SNEGSKA (reference sequence). The CDR3 is made up of 15 amino acids. The trim removed 3 bases at V and 5 bases at J, leaving 9 bases unmatched. As DNA, the CDR3 is TGCAGTGCTAGTAGAGCGGGAGGGACACGGGAGACCCAGTACTTC. Translated, it gives CSASRAGGTRETQYF.

The chain combines TRBV7-3 with TRBJ2-3; 11 nucleotides line up with TRBD2. V was clipped by 6 bases and J by 1 base; unmatched bases: 6. Germline V CDR1 and CDR2: SGHTA, FQGTGA. This CDR3 has 16 residues. CDR3 sequence (DNA): TGTGCCAGCAGACCACCGGGACTAGCGGGCACAGATACGCAGTATTTT. As protein: CASRPPGLAGTDTQYF.

This rearrangement joins TRBV5-1 to TRBJ1-1; no definite D call. Germline V gene lookup returns CDR1 SGHRS and CDR2 YFSETQ. This CDR3 region has 12 residues. V was clipped by 0 bases and J by 4 bases, with 4 bases between them. The CDR3 DNA reads as TGCGCCAGCAGCTTGGAGTTCACTGAAGCTTTCTTT. This translates into CASSLEFTEAFF.